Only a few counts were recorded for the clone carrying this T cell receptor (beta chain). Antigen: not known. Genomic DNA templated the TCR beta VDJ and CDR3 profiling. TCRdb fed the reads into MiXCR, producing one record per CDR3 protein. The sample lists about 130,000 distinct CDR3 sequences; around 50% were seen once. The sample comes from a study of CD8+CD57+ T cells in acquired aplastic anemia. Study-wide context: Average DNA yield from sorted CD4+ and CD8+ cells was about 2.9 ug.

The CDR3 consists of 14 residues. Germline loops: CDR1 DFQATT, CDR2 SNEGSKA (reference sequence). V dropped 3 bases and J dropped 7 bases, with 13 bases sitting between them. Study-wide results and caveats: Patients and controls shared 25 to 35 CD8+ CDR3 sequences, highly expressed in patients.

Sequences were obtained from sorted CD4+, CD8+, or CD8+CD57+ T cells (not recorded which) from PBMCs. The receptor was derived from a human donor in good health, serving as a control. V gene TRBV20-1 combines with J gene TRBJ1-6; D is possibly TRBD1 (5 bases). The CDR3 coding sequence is TGCAGTGCTAGCCCTACTGAGGGGAATTCACCCCTCCACTTT. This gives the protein CSASPTEGNSPLHF.